The 14 T cell receptor beta chains reported below all come from one sample, sequenced in a study of regulatory and conventional T cells in RAG deficiency. The table came from immunoSEQ multiplex PCR; TCRdb's copy has only in-frame clones and leaves some out. This sample carries several thousand clones, 90% to 95% of them seen once, and the ten largest clones take approximately 1.4%. Conventional CD4+ T cells were sorted from blood as CD25-low CD127-high cells. The sample comprised CD4+ effector T cells sorted from blood. The receptor source for this set is a human donor with RAG deficiency presenting as severe combined immunodeficiency.

The chain employs TRBV11-3 and TRBJ2-1, with D perhaps being TRBD1 or TRBD2 (6 bases each). V was clipped by 1 base and J by 4 bases, with 8 bases between them. Germline V lookup: CDR1 SGHNT, CDR2 YENEEA. CDR3 length equals 14 residues. As DNA, the CDR3 is TGTGCCAGCAGCTTAGCGGGGGCGTACAATGAGCAGTTCTTC. Translated: CASSLAGAYNEQFF.

J is TRBJ2-7 and V is TRBV20-1; D gene uncertain. V dropped 0 bases and J dropped 3 bases, with 3 bases sitting between them. The CDR3 is 11 amino acids. Germline V gives CDR1 DFQATT, CDR2 SNEGSKA (reference sequence). The CDR3 DNA follows: TGCAGTGCTAGAGACAACTACGAGCAGTACTTC. The encoded protein is CSARDNYEQYF.

This chain uses TRBV5-4 with TRBJ2-2; a weak D match, TRBD2 (5 bases). The germline gives CDR1 SGHNT, CDR2 YYREEE (reference sequence). V lost 5 bases, J lost 2 bases, and 7 bases lay in between. The CDR3 has 13 residues. The CDR3 DNA sequence: TGTGCCAGCAGGGACTCCAACACCGGGGAGCTGTTTTTT. Translating gives CASRDSNTGELFF.

J is TRBJ1-2 and V is TRBV6-1, with a tentative D call TRBD1 (5 bases). The germline CDR1 and CDR2 sequences are MNHNS and SASEGT. There are 13 residues in the CDR3. Trimming took off 2 bases at V and 2 bases at J, with 6 bases between the two ends. The CDR3 loop is CASSENRNYGYTF. CDR3 DNA: TGTGCCAGCAGTGAAAACAGGAACTATGGCTACACCTTC.

J is TRBJ1-3 and V is TRBV28; D is unresolved. Germline V lookup: CDR1 MDHEN, CDR2 SYDVKM. The CDR3 covers 12 residues. Trimming took off 3 bases at V and 3 bases at J, with 3 bases between the two ends. The CDR3 nucleotides read TGTGCCAGCAGTTTTAATGGAAACACCATATATTTT. Translation gives CASSFNGNTIYF.

The chain has TRBV4-3 and TRBJ1-2, with no clear D. V shed 0 bases and J shed 6 bases, with 11 bases lying between them. Germline V CDR1 and CDR2: LGHNA, YSLEER. The CDR3 has 14 amino acids. CDR3 coding DNA: TGCGCCAGCAGCCAAGAACGAGGGCTGGATGGCTACACCTTC. Its protein is CASSQERGLDGYTF.

The V and J genes are TRBV18 and TRBJ2-7, with D perhaps being TRBD1 or TRBD2 (7 bases each). The CDR3 is 14 amino acids. V was cut by 9 bases and J by 2 bases, with 17 bases left in between. Germline CDR1 is KGHSH and CDR2 is LQKENI. CDR3 in amino acids: CARNQGGLTYEQYF. CDR3 bases: TGTGCCAGAAACCAGGGGGGGCTTACCTACGAGCAGTACTTC.

The rearrangement joins TRBV29-1 to TRBJ2-5; 7 bases match TRBD2. This CDR3 contains 12 residues. Trimming removed 7 bases from V and 4 bases from J; junction bases left unmatched: 6. The germline CDR1 and CDR2 sequences are SQVTM and ANQGSEA. CDR3 coding DNA: TGCAGCGGGTTTGGGGGGGGAGAGACCCAGTACTTC. It yields the protein CSGFGGGETQYF.

The V and J genes are TRBV2 and TRBJ2-5; D gene ambiguous. This CDR3 region has 14 residues. Trimming took 7 bases from V and 4 from J, leaving 16 bases between them. Germline CDR1 is SNHLY and CDR2 is FYNNEI. The CDR3 bases are TGTGCCAGCATCCCGCTCGTGGCTGCAGAGACCCAGTACTTC. Protein: CASIPLVAAETQYF.

This CDR3 is CSVGTGYNEQFF. The CDR3 nucleotides read TGCAGCGTCGGGACAGGGTACAATGAGCAGTTCTTC. The chain uses TRBV29-1 and TRBJ2-1; TRBD1 agrees at 9 bases. CDR3 length: 12 amino acids. The germline CDR1 and CDR2 sequences are SQVTM and ANQGSEA. V was pared by 6 bases and J by 4 bases, with 1 base of the junction left unmatched.

V is TRBV4-1 and J is TRBJ2-4; TRBD1 might be the D (6 bases). Looked up from germline, CDR1 is MGHRA and CDR2 is YSYEKL. Trimming cost V 3 bases and J 5 bases, with 20 bases left between them. The CDR3 extends over 17 amino acids. The CDR3 sequence: CASSQPSQGNRENIQYF. The CDR3 nucleotides are TGCGCCAGCAGCCAGCCCAGCCAGGGGAATCGGGAAAACATTCAGTACTTC.

The V and J genes are TRBV25-1 and TRBJ1-4, with 9 bases fitting TRBD1. J gave up 7 bases and V 3 bases, and 6 bases lay outside the gene matches. Germline V gene lookup returns CDR1 MGHDK and CDR2 SYGVNS. This CDR3 is built from 15 residues. CDR3 in amino acids: CASSDPGQGGEKLFF. As DNA, the CDR3 is TGTGCCAGCAGTGATCCGGGACAGGGCGGTGAAAAACTGTTTTTT.

The chain recombines TRBV27 with TRBJ2-1, with 10 bases identical to TRBD1. Germline CDR1 MNHEY, CDR2 SMNVEV (reference sequence). After removal of 6 bases from V and 3 bases from J, the junction contained 5 bases not matched to a gene. The CDR3 runs to 15 residues. For the CDR3, the DNA is TGTGCCAGCAGGAGGGGACAGGGGAACTACAATGAGCAGTTCTTC. It yields the protein CASRRGQGNYNEQFF.

The V gene is TRBV6-6, the J gene TRBJ2-1; D ambiguous. CDR1 and CDR2 (germline): MNHNY, SVGAGI (reference sequence). Trimming pared 2 bases from V and 9 bases from J, leaving 20 bases between. The CDR3 is made up of 16 amino acids. The CDR3 sequence is CASSYRWLSGLGEQFF. CDR3 DNA: TGTGCCAGCAGTTACCGGTGGCTATCCGGGCTTGGTGAGCAGTTCTTC.